This TCR beta chain was recovered during a study of blood T cell repertoires in COVID-19. Patients at the Seattle site were enrolled during active infection and followed longitudinally. The method was immunoSEQ multiplex PCR; TCRdb's version includes in-frame clones alone and lacks a portion of them. The data show about 200,000 clones, 82% seen once. CDR3 length equals 13 residues. Trimming cost V 10 bases and J 4 bases, with 16 bases left between them. The germline gives CDR1 LNHDA, CDR2 SQIVND (reference sequence). The specimen sequenced was peripheral blood. This chain connects TRBV19 to TRBJ1-2; TRBD1 is a possible D gene (5 bases). This receptor was identified in a woman aged 80 or over with COVID-19, enrolled during active disease. The DNA for the CDR3 is TGTGCCACTCAAGAAGACAGCCCCTATGGCTACACCTTC. It encodes CATQEDSPYGYTF.